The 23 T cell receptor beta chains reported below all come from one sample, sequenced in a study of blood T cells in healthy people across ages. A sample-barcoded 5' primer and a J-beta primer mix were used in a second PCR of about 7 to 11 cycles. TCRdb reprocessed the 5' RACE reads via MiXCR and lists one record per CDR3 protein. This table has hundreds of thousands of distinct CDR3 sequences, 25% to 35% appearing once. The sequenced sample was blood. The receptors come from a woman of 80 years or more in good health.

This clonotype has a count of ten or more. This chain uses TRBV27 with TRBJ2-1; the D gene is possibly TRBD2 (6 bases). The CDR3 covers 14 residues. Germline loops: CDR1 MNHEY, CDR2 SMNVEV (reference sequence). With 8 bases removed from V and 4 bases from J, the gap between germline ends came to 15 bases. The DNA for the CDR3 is TGTGCCAGCCGGCGGGGCGATTTATACAATGAGCAGTTCTTC. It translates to CASRRGDLYNEQFF.

The CDR3: CSARGDRTSDSYEQYF. CDR3 in DNA: TGCAGTGCTAGAGGGGACAGGACTAGCGACTCCTACGAGCAGTACTTC. The chain is built from TRBV20-1 and TRBJ2-7; D might be TRBD2 (9 bases). Trimming left V 1 base short and J 0 bases short, with 16 bases between. This CDR3 contains 16 residues. The germline CDR1 and CDR2 sequences are DFQATT and SNEGSKA (reference sequence).

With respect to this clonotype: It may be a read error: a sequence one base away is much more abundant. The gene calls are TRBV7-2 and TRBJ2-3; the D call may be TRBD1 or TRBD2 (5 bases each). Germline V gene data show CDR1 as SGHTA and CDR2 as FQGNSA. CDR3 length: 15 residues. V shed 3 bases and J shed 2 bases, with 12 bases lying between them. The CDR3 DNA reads TGTGCCAGCAGCTTGAGGGCAGGGTACACAGATACGCAGTATTTT. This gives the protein CASSLRAGYTDTQYF. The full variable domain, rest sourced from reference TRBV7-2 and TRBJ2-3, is GAGVSQSPSNKVTEKGKDVELRCDPISGHTALYWYRQSLGQGLEFLIYFQGNSAPDKSGLPSDRFSAERTGGSVSTLTIQRTQQEDSAVYLCASSLRAGYTDTQYFGPGTRLTVL.

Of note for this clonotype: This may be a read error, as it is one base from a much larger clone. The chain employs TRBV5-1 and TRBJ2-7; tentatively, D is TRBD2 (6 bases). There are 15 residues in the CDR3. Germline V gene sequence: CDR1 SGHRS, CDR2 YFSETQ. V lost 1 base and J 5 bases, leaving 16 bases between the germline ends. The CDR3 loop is CASSLNRARRDEQYF. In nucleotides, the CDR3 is TGCGCCAGCAGCTTGAATCGTGCGAGGAGGGACGAGCAGTACTTC.

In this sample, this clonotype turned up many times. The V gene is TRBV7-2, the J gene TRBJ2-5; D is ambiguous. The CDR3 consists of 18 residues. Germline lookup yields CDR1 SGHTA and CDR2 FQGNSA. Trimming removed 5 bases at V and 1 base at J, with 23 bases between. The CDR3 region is CASSTPPGRRGVQETQYF. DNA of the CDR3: TGTGCCAGCAGCACTCCTCCGGGTAGGCGAGGAGTCCAAGAGACCCAGTACTTC.

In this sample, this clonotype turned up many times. The CDR3 DNA reads TGCAGCGTTGAGTACAGCCAAGAGACCCAGTACTTC. Translation: CSVEYSQETQYF. The chain is built from TRBV29-1 and TRBJ2-5; D remains ambiguous. V lost 3 bases, J lost 1 base, and 6 bases lay in between. The V gene's germline CDR1 is SQVTM and CDR2 ANQGSEA. The CDR3 contains 12 residues.

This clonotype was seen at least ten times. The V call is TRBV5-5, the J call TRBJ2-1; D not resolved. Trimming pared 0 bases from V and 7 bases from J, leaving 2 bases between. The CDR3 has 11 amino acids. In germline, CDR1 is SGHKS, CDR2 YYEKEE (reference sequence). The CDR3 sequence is CASSLANEQFF. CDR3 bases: TGTGCCAGCAGCTTGGCAAATGAGCAGTTCTTC.

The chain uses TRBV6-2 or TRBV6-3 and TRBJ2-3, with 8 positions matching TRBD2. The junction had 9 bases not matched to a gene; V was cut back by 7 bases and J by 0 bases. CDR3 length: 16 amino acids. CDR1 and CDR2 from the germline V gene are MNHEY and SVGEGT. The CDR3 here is CASTPGLGASTDTQYF. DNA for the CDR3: TGTGCCAGCACTCCGGGACTAGGGGCTAGCACAGATACGCAGTATTTT.

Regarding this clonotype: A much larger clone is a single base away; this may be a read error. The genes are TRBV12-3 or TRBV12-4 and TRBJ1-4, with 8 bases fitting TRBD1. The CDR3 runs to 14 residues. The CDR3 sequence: CASSPTGDSEKRFF. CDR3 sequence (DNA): TGTGCCAGCAGCCCGACAGGGGATAGTGAAAAACGGTTTTTT.

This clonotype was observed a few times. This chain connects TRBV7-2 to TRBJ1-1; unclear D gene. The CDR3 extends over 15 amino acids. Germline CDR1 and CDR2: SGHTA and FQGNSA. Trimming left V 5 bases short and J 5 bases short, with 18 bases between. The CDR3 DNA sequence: TGTGCCAGCAGCCCTTGGATGCGCCAAGGGACTGAAGCTTTCTTT. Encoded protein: CASSPWMRQGTEAFF.

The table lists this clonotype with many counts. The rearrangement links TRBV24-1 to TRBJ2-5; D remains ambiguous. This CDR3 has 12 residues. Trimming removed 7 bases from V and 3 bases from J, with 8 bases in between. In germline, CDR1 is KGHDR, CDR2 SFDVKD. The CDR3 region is CATRGREETQYF. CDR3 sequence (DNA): TGTGCCACCAGGGGAAGGGAAGAGACCCAGTACTTC.

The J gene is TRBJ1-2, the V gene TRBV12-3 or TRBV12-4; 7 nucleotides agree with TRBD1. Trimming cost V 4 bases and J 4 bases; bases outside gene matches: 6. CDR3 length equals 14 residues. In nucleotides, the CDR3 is TGTGCCAGCAGTTCGGTCAGGGGGATCTATGGCTACACCTTC. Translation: CASSSVRGIYGYTF.

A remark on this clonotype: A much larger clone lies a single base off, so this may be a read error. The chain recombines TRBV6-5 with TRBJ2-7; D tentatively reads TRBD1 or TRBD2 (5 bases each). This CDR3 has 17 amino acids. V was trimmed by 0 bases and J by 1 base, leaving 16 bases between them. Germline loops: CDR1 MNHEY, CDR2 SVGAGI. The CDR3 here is CASSYSGRALRSYEQYF. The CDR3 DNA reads TGTGCCAGCAGTTACTCGGGACGAGCTTTACGATCCTACGAGCAGTACTTC.

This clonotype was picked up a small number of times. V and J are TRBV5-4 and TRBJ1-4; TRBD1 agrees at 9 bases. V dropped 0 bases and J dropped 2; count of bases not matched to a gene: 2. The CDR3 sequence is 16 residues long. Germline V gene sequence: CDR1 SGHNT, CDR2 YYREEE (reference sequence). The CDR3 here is CASSLDRGLTNEKLFF. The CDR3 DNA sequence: TGTGCCAGCAGCTTGGACAGGGGGCTCACTAATGAAAAACTGTTTTTT.

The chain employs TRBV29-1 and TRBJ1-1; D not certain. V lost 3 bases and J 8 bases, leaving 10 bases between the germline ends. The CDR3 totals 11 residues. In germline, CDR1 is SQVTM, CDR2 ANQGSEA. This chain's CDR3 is CSVDNGNEAFF. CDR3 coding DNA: TGCAGCGTTGATAATGGTAACGAAGCTTTCTTT. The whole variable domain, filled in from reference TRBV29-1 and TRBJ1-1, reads SAVISQKPSRDICQRGTSLTIQCQVDSQVTMMFWYRQQPGQSLTLIATANQGSEATYESGFVIDKFPISRPNLTFSTLTVSNMSPEDSSIYLCSVDNGNEAFFGQGTRLTVV.

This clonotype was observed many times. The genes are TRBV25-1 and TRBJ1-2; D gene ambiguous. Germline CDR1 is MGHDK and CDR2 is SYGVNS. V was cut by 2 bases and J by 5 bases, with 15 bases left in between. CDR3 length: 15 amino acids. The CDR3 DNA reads TGTGCCAGCAGTGAAACGGGCCTACCTCGTTATGGCTACACCTTC. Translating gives CASSETGLPRYGYTF.

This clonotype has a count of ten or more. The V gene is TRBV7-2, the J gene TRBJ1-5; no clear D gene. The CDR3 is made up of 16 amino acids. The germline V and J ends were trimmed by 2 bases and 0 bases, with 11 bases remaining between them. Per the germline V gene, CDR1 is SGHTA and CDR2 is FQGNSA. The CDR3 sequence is CASSLSLGSSNQPQHF. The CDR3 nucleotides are TGTGCCAGCAGCTTAAGTTTAGGGAGTAGCAATCAGCCCCAGCATTTT. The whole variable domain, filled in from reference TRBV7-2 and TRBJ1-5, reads GAGVSQSPSNKVTEKGKDVELRCDPISGHTALYWYRQSLGQGLEFLIYFQGNSAPDKSGLPSDRFSAERTGGSVSTLTIQRTQQEDSAVYLCASSLSLGSSNQPQHFGDGTRLSIL.

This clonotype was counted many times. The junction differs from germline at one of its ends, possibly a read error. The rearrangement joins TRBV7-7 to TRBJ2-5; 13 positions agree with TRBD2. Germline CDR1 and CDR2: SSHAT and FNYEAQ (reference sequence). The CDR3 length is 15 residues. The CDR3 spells CASSRTSGGGETQYF. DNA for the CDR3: TGTGCTAGCAGCCGGACTAGCGGGGGTGGAGAGACCCAGTACTTC. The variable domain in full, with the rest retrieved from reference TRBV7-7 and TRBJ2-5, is GAGVSQSPRYKVTKRGQDVTLRCDPISSHATLYWYQQALGQGPEFLTYFNYEAQPDKSGLPSDRFSAERPEGSISTLTIQRTEQRDSAMYRCASSRTSGGGETQYFGPGTRLLVL.

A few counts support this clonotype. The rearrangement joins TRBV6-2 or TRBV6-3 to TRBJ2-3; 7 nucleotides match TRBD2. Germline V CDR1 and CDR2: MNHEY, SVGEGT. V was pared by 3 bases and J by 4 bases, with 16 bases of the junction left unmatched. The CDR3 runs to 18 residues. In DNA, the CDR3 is TGTGCCAGCAGTTATCCCCCCTTTACGGGGGGTAACGCAGATACGCAGTATTTT. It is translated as CASSYPPFTGGNADTQYF.

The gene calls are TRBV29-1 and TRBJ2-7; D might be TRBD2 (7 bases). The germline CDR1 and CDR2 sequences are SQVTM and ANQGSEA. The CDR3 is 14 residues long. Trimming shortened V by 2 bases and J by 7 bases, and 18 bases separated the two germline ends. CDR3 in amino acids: CSVEWRGQYNEQYF. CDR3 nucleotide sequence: TGCAGCGTTGAATGGCGGGGGCAATACAATGAGCAGTACTTC.

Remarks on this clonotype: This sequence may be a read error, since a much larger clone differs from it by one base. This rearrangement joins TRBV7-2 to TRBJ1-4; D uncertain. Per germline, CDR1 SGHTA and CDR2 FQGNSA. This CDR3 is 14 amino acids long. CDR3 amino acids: CASSQRATNKKLFF. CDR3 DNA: TGTGCCAGCAGCCAGAGGGCGACTAATAAAAAACTGTTTTTT.

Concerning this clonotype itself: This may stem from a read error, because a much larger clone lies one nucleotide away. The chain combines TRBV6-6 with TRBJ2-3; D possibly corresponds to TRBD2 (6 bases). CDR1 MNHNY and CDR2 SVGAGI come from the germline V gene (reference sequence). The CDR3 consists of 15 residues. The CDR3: CASSGRDVTGDTPYF. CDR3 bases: TGTGCCAGCTCGGGGCGGGACGTGACCGGGGATACGCCGTATTTT.

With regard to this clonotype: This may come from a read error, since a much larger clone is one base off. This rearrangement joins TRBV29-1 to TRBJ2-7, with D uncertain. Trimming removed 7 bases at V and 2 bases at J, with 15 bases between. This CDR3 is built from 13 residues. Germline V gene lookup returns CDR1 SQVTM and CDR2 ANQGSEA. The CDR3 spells CSAPRTGPYEQYF. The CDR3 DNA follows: TGCAGCGCTCCCCGGACGGGTCCCTACGAGCAGTACTTC.